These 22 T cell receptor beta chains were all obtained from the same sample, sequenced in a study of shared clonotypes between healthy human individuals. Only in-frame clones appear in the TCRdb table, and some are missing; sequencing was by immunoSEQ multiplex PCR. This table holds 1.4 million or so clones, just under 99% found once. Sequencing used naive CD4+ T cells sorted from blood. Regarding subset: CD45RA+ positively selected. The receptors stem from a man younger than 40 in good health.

CDR3 in DNA: TGCAGTGCTGGGTCATATCAGCCCCAGCATTTT. Residues: CSAGSYQPQHF. V usage is TRBV20-1 and J usage is TRBJ1-5; D gene ambiguous. The germline CDR1 and CDR2 sequences are DFQATT and SNEGSKA (reference sequence). The CDR3 has 11 amino acids. Trimming left V 5 bases short and J 5 bases short, with 7 bases between.

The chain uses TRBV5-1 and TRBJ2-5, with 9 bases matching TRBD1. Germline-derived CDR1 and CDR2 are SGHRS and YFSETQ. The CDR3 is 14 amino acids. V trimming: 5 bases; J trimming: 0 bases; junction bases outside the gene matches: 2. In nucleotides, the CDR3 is TGCGCCAGCAGACGGACAGGGGACCAAGAGACCCAGTACTTC. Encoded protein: CASRRTGDQETQYF.

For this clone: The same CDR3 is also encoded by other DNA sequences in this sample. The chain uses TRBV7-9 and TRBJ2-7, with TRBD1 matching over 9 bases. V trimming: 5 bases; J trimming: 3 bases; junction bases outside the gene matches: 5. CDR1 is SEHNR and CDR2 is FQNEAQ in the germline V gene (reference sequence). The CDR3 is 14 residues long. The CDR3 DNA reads TGTGCCAGCAGCCCGGGACAGGGAAACTACGAGCAGTACTTC. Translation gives CASSPGQGNYEQYF.

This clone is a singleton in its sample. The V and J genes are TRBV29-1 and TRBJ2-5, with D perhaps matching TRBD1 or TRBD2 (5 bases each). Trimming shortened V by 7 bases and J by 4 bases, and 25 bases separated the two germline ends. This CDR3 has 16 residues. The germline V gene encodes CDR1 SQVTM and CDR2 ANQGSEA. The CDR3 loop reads CSAEGVDPRGLETQYF. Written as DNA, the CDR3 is TGCAGCGCCGAGGGAGTGGATCCAAGGGGCCTAGAGACCCAGTACTTC. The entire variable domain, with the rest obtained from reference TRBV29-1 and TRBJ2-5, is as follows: SAVISQKPSRDICQRGTSLTIQCQVDSQVTMMFWYRQQPGQSLTLIATANQGSEATYESGFVIDKFPISRPNLTFSTLTVSNMSPEDSSIYLCSAEGVDPRGLETQYFGPGTRLLVL.

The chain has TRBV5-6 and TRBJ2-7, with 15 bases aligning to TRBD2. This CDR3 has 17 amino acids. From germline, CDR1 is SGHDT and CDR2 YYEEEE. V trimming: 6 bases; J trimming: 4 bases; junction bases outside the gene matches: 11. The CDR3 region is CASTKRGLAGGLYEQYF. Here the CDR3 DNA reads TGTGCCAGCACCAAAAGAGGACTAGCGGGAGGGCTATACGAGCAGTACTTC.

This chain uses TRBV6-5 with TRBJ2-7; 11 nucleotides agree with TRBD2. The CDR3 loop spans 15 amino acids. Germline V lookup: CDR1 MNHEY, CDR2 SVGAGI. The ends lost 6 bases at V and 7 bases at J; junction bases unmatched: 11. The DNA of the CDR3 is TGTGCCAGCAGGACCGGACTAGCGGGCGTAGGGGAGCAGTACTTC. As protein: CASRTGLAGVGEQYF.

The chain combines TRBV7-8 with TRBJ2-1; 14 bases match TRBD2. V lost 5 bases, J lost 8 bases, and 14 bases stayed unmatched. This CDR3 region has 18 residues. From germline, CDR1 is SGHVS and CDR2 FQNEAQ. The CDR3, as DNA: TGTGCCAGCAGCGGGGGACTAGCGGGAGAGAGTTTTAGCTATGAGCAGTTCTTC. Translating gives CASSGGLAGESFSYEQFF.

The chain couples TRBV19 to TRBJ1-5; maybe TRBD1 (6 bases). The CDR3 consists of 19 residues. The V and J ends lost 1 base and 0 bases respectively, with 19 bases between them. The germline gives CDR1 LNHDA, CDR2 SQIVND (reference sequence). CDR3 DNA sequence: TGTGCCAGTAGTATAGCTTACAGGGCTTGGACCCTTAGCAATCAGCCCCAGCATTTT. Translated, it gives CASSIAYRAWTLSNQPQHF.

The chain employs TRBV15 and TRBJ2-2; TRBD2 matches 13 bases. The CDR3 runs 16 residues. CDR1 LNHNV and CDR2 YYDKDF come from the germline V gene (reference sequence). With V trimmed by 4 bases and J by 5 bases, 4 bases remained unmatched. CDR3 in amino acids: CATSKGTSGKTGELFF. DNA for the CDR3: TGTGCCACCAGCAAAGGGACTAGCGGGAAAACCGGGGAGCTGTTTTTT.

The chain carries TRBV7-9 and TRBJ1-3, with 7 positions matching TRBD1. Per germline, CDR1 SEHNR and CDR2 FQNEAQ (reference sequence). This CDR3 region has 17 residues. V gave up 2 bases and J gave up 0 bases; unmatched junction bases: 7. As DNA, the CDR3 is TGTGCCAGCAGCTTAAAGGGGGCAGGGAACTCTGGAAACACCATATATTTT. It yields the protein CASSLKGAGNSGNTIYF.

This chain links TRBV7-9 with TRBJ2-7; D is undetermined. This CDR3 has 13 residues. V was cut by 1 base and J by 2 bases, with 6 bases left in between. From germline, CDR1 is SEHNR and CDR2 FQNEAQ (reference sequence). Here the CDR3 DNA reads TGTGCCAGCAGCTTAGGCCACACCTACGAGCAGTACTTC. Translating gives CASSLGHTYEQYF.

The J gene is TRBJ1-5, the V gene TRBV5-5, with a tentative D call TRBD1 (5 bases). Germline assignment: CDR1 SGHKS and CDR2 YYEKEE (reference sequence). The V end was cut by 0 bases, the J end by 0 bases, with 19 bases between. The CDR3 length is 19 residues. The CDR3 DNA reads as TGTGCCAGCAGCTTGGAAGTTATGCAGGGAAGTTATAGCAATCAGCCCCAGCATTTT. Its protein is CASSLEVMQGSYSNQPQHF.

The CDR3 spells CASSQEFRQGEFNQPQHF. The CDR3 nucleotides are TGTGCCAGCAGCCAAGAATTCCGCCAGGGGGAGTTTAATCAGCCCCAGCATTTT. The chain is built from TRBV4-2 and TRBJ1-5, with TRBD1 matching over 7 bases. The V segment lost 0 bases and the J segment 4 bases; nucleotides outside the gene matches: 12. Germline lookup yields CDR1 LGHNA and CDR2 YNFKEQ. This CDR3 has 18 amino acids.

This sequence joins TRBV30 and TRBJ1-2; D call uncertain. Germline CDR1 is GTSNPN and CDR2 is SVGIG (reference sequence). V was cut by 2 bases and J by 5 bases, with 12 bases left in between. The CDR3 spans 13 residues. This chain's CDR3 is CAWSLGRSYGYTF. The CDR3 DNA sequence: TGTGCCTGGAGTCTGGGGAGGTCTTATGGCTACACCTTC.

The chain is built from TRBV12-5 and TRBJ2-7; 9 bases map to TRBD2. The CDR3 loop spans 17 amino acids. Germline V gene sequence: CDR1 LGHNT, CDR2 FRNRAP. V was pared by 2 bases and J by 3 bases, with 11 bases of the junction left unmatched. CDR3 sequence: CASGLPKPGLAFYEQYF. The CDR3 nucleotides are TGTGCTAGTGGTTTGCCCAAACCGGGACTAGCTTTCTACGAGCAGTACTTC. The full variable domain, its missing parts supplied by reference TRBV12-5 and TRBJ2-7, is DARVTQTPRHKVTEMGQEVTMRCQPILGHNTVFWYRQTMMQGLELLAYFRNRAPLDDSGMPKDRFSAEMPDATLATLKIQPSEPRDSAVYFCASGLPKPGLAFYEQYFGPGTRLTVT.

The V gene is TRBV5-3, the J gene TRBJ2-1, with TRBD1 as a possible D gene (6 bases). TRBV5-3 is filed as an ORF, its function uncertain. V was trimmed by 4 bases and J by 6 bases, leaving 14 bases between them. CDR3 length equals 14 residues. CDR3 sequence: CARSTNRVGNEQFF. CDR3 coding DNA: TGTGCCAGAAGCACAAACAGGGTTGGCAATGAGCAGTTCTTC.

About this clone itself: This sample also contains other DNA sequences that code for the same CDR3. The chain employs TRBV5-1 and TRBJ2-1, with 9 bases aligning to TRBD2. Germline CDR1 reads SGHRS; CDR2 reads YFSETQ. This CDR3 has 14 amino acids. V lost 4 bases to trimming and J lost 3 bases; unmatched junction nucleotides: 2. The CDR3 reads CASSPSGNYNEQFF. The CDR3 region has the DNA TGCGCCAGCAGCCCTAGCGGGAACTACAATGAGCAGTTCTTC.

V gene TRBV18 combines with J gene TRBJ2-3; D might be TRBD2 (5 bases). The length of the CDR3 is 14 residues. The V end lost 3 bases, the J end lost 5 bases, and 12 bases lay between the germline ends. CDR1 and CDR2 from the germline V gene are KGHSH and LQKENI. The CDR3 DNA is TGTGCCAGCTCACCCAGCGGAGTCAGAGATACGCAGTATTTT. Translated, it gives CASSPSGVRDTQYF.

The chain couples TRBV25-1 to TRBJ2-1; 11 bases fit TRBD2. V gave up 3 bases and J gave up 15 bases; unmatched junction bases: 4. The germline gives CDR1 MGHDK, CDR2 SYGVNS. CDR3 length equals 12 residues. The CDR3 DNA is TGTGCCAGCAGTGATCTAGCGGGAGGACCGTTCTTC. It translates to CASSDLAGGPFF.

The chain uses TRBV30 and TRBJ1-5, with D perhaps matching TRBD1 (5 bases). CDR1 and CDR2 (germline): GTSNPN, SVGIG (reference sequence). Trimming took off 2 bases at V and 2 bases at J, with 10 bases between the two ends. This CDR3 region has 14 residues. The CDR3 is CAWSPGGGNQPQHF. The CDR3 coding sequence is TGTGCCTGGAGTCCCGGGGGTGGCAATCAGCCCCAGCATTTT.

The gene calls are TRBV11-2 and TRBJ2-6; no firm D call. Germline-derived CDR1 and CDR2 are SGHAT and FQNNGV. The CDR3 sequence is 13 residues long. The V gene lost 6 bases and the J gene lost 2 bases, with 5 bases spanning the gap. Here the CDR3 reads CASSIAGANVLTF. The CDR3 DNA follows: TGTGCCAGCAGTATTGCTGGGGCCAACGTCCTGACTTTC.

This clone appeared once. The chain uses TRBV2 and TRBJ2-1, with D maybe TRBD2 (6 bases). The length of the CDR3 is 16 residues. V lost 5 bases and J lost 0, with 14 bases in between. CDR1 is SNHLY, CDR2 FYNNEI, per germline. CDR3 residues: CASSKTGLSSYNEQFF. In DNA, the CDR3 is TGTGCCAGCAGTAAGACGGGACTTAGCTCCTACAATGAGCAGTTCTTC.